One sample yielded the 24 T cell receptor beta chains listed below, sequenced in a study of control samples from healthy donors and cancer patients. TCRdb keeps only in-frame clones here, not all; method: immunoSEQ multiplex PCR. The sample consists of 170,000 or so clones, 75% to 95% of them appearing once. The specimen was blood. The receptors come from a woman in her thirties or forties in good health.

This chain links TRBV27 with TRBJ2-7; 11 positions agree with TRBD1. CDR1 MNHEY and CDR2 SMNVEV come from the germline V gene (reference sequence). V was clipped by 7 bases and J by 7 bases; unmatched bases: 9. The CDR3 is 14 amino acids. DNA of the CDR3: TGTGCCAGCATCCAGCCGGGACAGGGGGGTGAGCAGTACTTC. Its translation is CASIQPGQGGEQYF.

This rearrangement joins TRBV29-1 to TRBJ1-5; 8 bases agree with TRBD1. The CDR3 runs to 12 residues. V lost 4 bases and J lost 7; bases outside the gene matches: 3. Germline CDR1 reads SQVTM; CDR2 reads ANQGSEA. CDR3 loop: CSVGQGLQPQHF. CDR3 DNA: TGCAGCGTTGGACAGGGGTTGCAGCCCCAGCATTTT.

This clone was detected a few times. V and J are TRBV7-8 and TRBJ2-2, with 9 bases lining up with TRBD1. Germline V gene sequence: CDR1 SGHVS, CDR2 FQNEAQ. The V segment lost 1 base and the J segment 4 bases; nucleotides outside the gene matches: 1. The CDR3 has 15 amino acids. CDR3 sequence reads: CASSLGQGVTGELFF. The CDR3, as DNA: TGTGCCAGCAGCTTAGGACAGGGGGTCACCGGGGAGCTGTTTTTT.

The chain uses TRBV6-5 and TRBJ1-2; TRBD1 is a possible D gene (6 bases). V dropped 6 bases and J dropped 2 bases, with 13 bases sitting between them. The germline CDR1 and CDR2 sequences are MNHEY and SVGAGI. The CDR3 extends over 14 amino acids. The CDR3 loop is CASRIGGTNYGYTF. As DNA, the CDR3 is TGTGCCAGCAGGATAGGGGGGACAAACTATGGCTACACCTTC.

This chain uses TRBV10-2 with TRBJ1-3; tentative D call: TRBD1 (6 bases). V was cut by 6 bases and J by 0 bases, with 18 bases left in between. Germline V gene lookup returns CDR1 WSHSY and CDR2 SAAADI. This CDR3 has 17 amino acids. The CDR3, as DNA: TGCGCCAGCAGCTCGAGGGGGAGCGGGAGCTCTGGAAACACCATATATTTT. Translated, it gives CASSSRGSGSSGNTIYF.

The chain has TRBV7-9 and TRBJ2-1; D is undetermined. Germline CDR1 SEHNR, CDR2 FQNEAQ (reference sequence). The CDR3 is made up of 12 amino acids. Deletions cut 5 bases from V and 8 bases from J, with 10 bases between. CDR3 loop: CASSPPRDEQFF. As DNA, the CDR3 is TGTGCCAGCAGCCCGCCTCGCGATGAGCAGTTCTTC.

This clone appeared a single time. This sequence joins TRBV5-4 and TRBJ2-3; a possible D gene is TRBD2 (5 bases). Per germline, CDR1 SGHNT and CDR2 YYREEE (reference sequence). This CDR3 has 17 amino acids. Trimming cost V 1 base and J 4 bases, with 19 bases left between them. DNA for the CDR3: TGTGCCAGCAGCTTGAAAGGACTCCATACCGGGGCAGATACGCAGTATTTT. It translates to CASSLKGLHTGADTQYF.

The chain combines TRBV6-5 with TRBJ2-3, with 8 bases aligning to TRBD2. Germline values: CDR1 MNHEY, CDR2 SVGAGI. This CDR3 has 13 residues. Losses at the gene ends were 8 bases for V and 6 bases for J; bases not matched to a gene: 7. CDR3 loop: CASSRTGGDTQYF. The CDR3 DNA is TGTGCCAGCTCTCGGACGGGAGGGGATACGCAGTATTTT.

The chain joins TRBV3-1 (or the pseudogene TRBV3-2) to TRBJ2-5; D is possibly TRBD2 (7 bases). The CDR3 runs 18 residues. The V end lost 1 base, the J end lost 5 bases, and 23 bases lay between the germline ends. In germline, CDR1 is LGHDT, CDR2 YNNKEL (reference sequence). The CDR3 loop reads CASSQVYGARGAGETQYF. The CDR3 coding sequence is TGTGCCAGCAGCCAAGTCTATGGCGCCCGGGGGGCTGGGGAGACCCAGTACTTC.

J is TRBJ2-7 and V is TRBV5-1, with D perhaps being TRBD1 or TRBD2 (5 bases each). The CDR3 is 14 residues long. The germline gives CDR1 SGHRS, CDR2 YFSETQ. The ends were cut back, 0 bases at V and 6 bases at J, with 13 bases in the middle. The CDR3 protein is CASSLGGAEVEQYF. In DNA form, the CDR3 reads TGCGCCAGCAGCTTGGGAGGGGCGGAAGTCGAGCAGTACTTC.

This clone was seen just once. The chain recombines TRBV11-2 with TRBJ2-5; D possibly matches TRBD1 or TRBD2 (6 bases each). Trimming shortened V by 8 bases and J by 0 bases, and 25 bases separated the two germline ends. The CDR3 is 18 amino acids. Germline CDR1 SGHAT, CDR2 FQNNGV. The CDR3 DNA sequence: TGTGCCAGCGACCCGACGGGGGCCACCCTAACCTACCAAGAGACCCAGTACTTC. Protein sequence: CASDPTGATLTYQETQYF.

The rearrangement links TRBV10-3 to TRBJ1-1; D uncertain. The germline V and J ends were trimmed by 1 base and 5 bases, with 5 bases remaining between them. The CDR3 extends over 12 amino acids. CDR1 and CDR2 from the germline V gene are ENHRY and SYGVKD. CDR3: CAISEWETEAFF. The CDR3 coding sequence is TGTGCCATCAGTGAGTGGGAGACTGAAGCTTTCTTT.

In its sample, this clone was seen once. This chain connects TRBV5-1 to TRBJ2-2; D is undetermined. The CDR3 has 12 amino acids. Germline V gene lookup returns CDR1 SGHRS and CDR2 YFSETQ. V lost 3 bases and J lost 8, with 8 bases in between. The CDR3 reads CASSSTPGELFF. DNA of the CDR3: TGCGCCAGCAGCTCCACACCGGGGGAGCTGTTTTTT.

The J gene is TRBJ1-1, the V gene TRBV18; D not resolved. Trimming shortened V by 4 bases and J by 3 bases, and 15 bases separated the two germline ends. Per the germline V gene, CDR1 is KGHSH and CDR2 is LQKENI. This CDR3 is built from 15 residues. The CDR3 here is CASSLSSLGDTEAFF. Written as DNA, the CDR3 is TGTGCCAGCTCACTATCCAGCCTTGGGGACACTGAAGCTTTCTTT.

The chain couples TRBV27 to TRBJ2-1, with D hard to call. The CDR3 totals 13 residues. Germline assignment: CDR1 MNHEY and CDR2 SMNVEV (reference sequence). Trimming removed 6 bases at V and 2 bases at J, with 8 bases between. CDR3 DNA sequence: TGTGCCAGCAGCAGTTCCGCCTACAATGAGCAGTTCTTC. As protein: CASSSSAYNEQFF.

The chain links TRBV9 to TRBJ1-6; D remains ambiguous. Germline V CDR1 and CDR2: SGDLS, YYNGEE. CDR3 length equals 15 residues. Deletions cut 3 bases from V and 4 bases from J, with 11 bases between. In DNA, the CDR3 is TGTGCCAGCAGCGCCGTAGGTCGGTATAATTCACCCCTCCACTTT. Its protein product is CASSAVGRYNSPLHF. The complete variable domain, with remaining parts taken from reference TRBV9 and TRBJ1-6, reads DSGVTQTPKHLITATGQRVTLRCSPRSGDLSVYWYQQSLDQGLQFLIQYYNGEERAKGNILERFSAQQFPDLHSELNLSSLELGDSALYFCASSAVGRYNSPLHFGNGTRLTVT.

The V call is TRBV3-1 (or the pseudogene TRBV3-2), the J call TRBJ2-2, with 7 positions matching TRBD1. Per germline, CDR1 LGHDT and CDR2 YNNKEL (reference sequence). The CDR3 runs to 15 residues. After removal of 4 bases from V and 7 bases from J, the junction contained 9 bases not matched to a gene. CDR3 sequence: CASSPGQLPGGELFF. The DNA of the CDR3 is TGTGCCAGCAGCCCGGGACAGCTCCCGGGCGGGGAGCTGTTTTTT.

The rearrangement links TRBV27 to TRBJ1-5; 7 bases map to TRBD1. The CDR3 is 14 residues long. The V gene end was trimmed by 5 bases and the J gene end by 6 bases; junction bases not matched to a gene: 7. Germline CDR1 reads MNHEY; CDR2 reads SMNVEV (reference sequence). Written as DNA, the CDR3 is TGTGCCAGCAGTCCAGGGGGGGAGGCTCAGCCCCAGCATTTT. Residues: CASSPGGEAQPQHF.

This chain connects TRBV2 to TRBJ1-5, with TRBD1 as a possible D gene (6 bases). The CDR3 totals 15 residues. Looked up from germline, CDR1 is SNHLY and CDR2 is FYNNEI. Trimming took off 1 base at V and 3 bases at J, with 10 bases between the two ends. The chain's CDR3 is CASSEEGGDNQPQHF. The CDR3 nucleotides are TGTGCCAGCAGTGAAGAGGGGGGAGACAATCAGCCCCAGCATTTT.

This clone was seen more than once but under ten times. The chain employs TRBV27 and TRBJ1-5; D not certain. The germline V gene has CDR1 MNHEY and CDR2 SMNVEV (reference sequence). V shed 5 bases and J shed 2 bases, with 7 bases lying between them. The CDR3 covers 13 residues. CDR3 nucleotide sequence: TGTGCCAGCAGTAGAGGGCGCAATCAGCCCCAGCATTTT. Its protein product is CASSRGRNQPQHF.

The chain links TRBV7-9 to TRBJ2-5; tentative D call: TRBD1 (5 bases). This CDR3 has 12 amino acids. Deletions cut 8 bases from V and 5 bases from J, with 12 bases between. Per the germline V gene, CDR1 is SEHNR and CDR2 is FQNEAQ (reference sequence). The CDR3 DNA sequence: TGTGCCAGCGGGGCTCAGAAGGAGACCCAGTACTTC. It translates to CASGAQKETQYF.

The chain carries TRBV21-1 and TRBJ1-1. TRBV21-1 is a pseudogene. The CDR3 runs 14 residues. The CDR3 bases are TGTGCCAGCAGCGGGGGAGCGATGAACACTGAAGCTTTCTTT. It yields the protein CASSGGAMNTEAFF.

This clone is a singleton in its sample. This chain uses TRBV7-9 with TRBJ2-1; 9 bases fit TRBD2. The V segment lost 1 base and the J segment 9 bases; nucleotides outside the gene matches: 7. Germline CDR1 reads SEHNR; CDR2 reads FQNEAQ (reference sequence). The CDR3 spans 15 residues. CDR3 in amino acids: CASSLGRGGLTEQFF. CDR3 sequence (DNA): TGTGCCAGCAGCTTAGGGCGGGGGGGCCTGACTGAGCAGTTCTTC. The complete variable domain, with remaining parts taken from reference TRBV7-9 and TRBJ2-1, reads DTGVSQNPRHKITKRGQNVTFRCDPISEHNRLYWYRQTLGQGPEFLTYFQNEAQLEKSRLLSDRFSAERPKGSFSTLEIQRTEQGDSAMYLCASSLGRGGLTEQFFGPGTRLTVL.

The genes are TRBV4-2 and TRBJ1-6; D unresolved. V lost 3 bases and J lost 7, with 7 bases in between. Germline V gene sequence: CDR1 LGHNA, CDR2 YNFKEQ. This CDR3 has 13 residues. The CDR3 protein is CASSQLTNSPLHF. The CDR3 DNA reads TGTGCCAGCAGCCAGTTAACAAATTCACCCCTCCACTTT.